These 27 T cell receptor delta chains share one sample of origin, sequenced in a study of γδ T cells in repeated Plasmodium falciparum infection (dated by TCRdb to about 2021). For bulk TCR repertoire analysis, Vgamma9/Vdelta2+ and Vdelta2-negative gammadelta T cell populations were isolated by flow sorting from peripheral blood mononuclear cells. Library creation used multiplex PCR. The run used an Illumina MiSeq. TCRdb reprocessed the public reads with the caller CATT; rows with the same DNA were merged afterwards. Across this sample there are more than 70,000 delta-chain clones, with 0.8% to 1% seen only once. The ten largest clones capture roughly 9.9% of the sample. Sequencing was performed on gamma-delta T cells from blood. The receptors were sampled from a pool of human donors (malaria-infected and uninfected, not separated).

Comment on this clone: TCRdb shows a much larger clone's protein in place of this DNA's translation, and the two differ at residue 14, likely through a read error; the protein shown is translated from the DNA. V and J are TRDV1 and TRDJ1; no clear D. CDR1 and CDR2 from the germline V gene are TSWWSYY and QGS. This CDR3 has 19 residues. The V end was cut by 6 bases, the J end by 6 bases, with 32 bases between. Written as DNA, the CDR3 is TGTGCTCTTGGTAGGTCCCTGAAGGCCCGGGAGCGTCTAGGATATAAACTCATCTTT. This encodes CALGRSLKARERLGYKLIF.

This clone has at least ten counts. The translation of this DNA and the TCRdb protein of a much larger clone differ at residue 4, probably owing to a read error; the protein shown here is translated from the DNA. The V and J genes are TRDV2 and TRDJ1; D not resolved. The length of the CDR3 is 18 residues. The V end lost 5 bases, the J end lost 0 bases, and 24 bases lay between the germline ends. Germline assignment: CDR1 GEAIGNYY and CDR2 EKD. The CDR3 reads CACGKVWPFLSHTDKLIF. CDR3 nucleotides: TGTGCCTGTGGCAAGGTGTGGCCGTTCTTATCCCACACCGATAAACTCATCTTT.

In this sample, this clone turned up many times. The identical CDR3 is also encoded by other nucleotide sequences in the sample. This chain uses TRDV1 with TRDJ1; TRDD3 aligns across 12 bases. The CDR3 runs to 18 residues. Germline V lookup: CDR1 TSWWSYY, CDR2 QGS. Trimming at V came to 1 base and at J to 6 bases, leaving 12 bases not matched to a gene. CDR3 DNA: TGTGCTCTTGGGGAACAATCTTCAAGACTGGGGGATACAAATAAACTCATCTTT. The encoded protein is CALGEQSSRLGDTNKLIF.

As concerns this clone: A far larger clone is only one base removed, so a read error is likely. Other DNA sequences in this sample translate to the same CDR3. The chain recombines TRDV1 with TRDJ1; a weak D match, TRDD3 (6 bases). Because TCRdb records no J gene, it was assigned here through a match of the DNA to germline. This CDR3 spans 21 amino acids. The V gene lost 1 base and the J gene lost 2 bases, with 29 bases spanning the gap. Germline V gene lookup returns CDR1 TSWWSYY and CDR2 QGS. The CDR3 region is CALGEPKLLWGGGFATDKLIF. The CDR3 region has the DNA TGTGCTCTTGGGGAACCGAAGCTACTATGGGGTGGGGGCTTCGCAACCGATAAACTCATCTTT.

A remark on this clone: The protein given by TCRdb reflects a much larger clone and differs at residue 10 from this DNA's translation, likely from a read error; the protein shown is the DNA's translation. The V call is TRDV2, the J call TRDJ1; 7 bases map to TRDD3. TCRdb records no J gene; here it was assigned by comparing the DNA to germline. CDR1 and CDR2 from the germline V gene are GEAIGNYY and EKD. The CDR3 covers 19 residues. J gave up 0 bases and V 3 bases, and 18 bases lay outside the gene matches. The CDR3 DNA reads as TGTGCCTGTGACTCGTTGGGGGACCCTACTTCGATGTACACCGATAAACTCATCTTT. Amino acids: CACDSLGDPTSMYTDKLIF.

This clone was seen repeatedly, ten times or more. A far larger clone lies a single base away; this is likely a read error. Distinct nucleotide sequences in the sample also encode this CDR3. The rearrangement joins TRDV2 to TRDJ1, with TRDD3 matching over 8 bases. Germline values: CDR1 GEAIGNYY, CDR2 EKD. The CDR3 has 15 amino acids. The CDR3 reads CACDTIGGYTDKLIF. CDR3 DNA sequence: TGTGCCTGCGACACCATTGGGGGATACACCGATAAACTCATCTTT.

The rearrangement joins TRDV1 to TRDJ1; 9 bases match TRDD3. TCRdb records no J gene; here it was assigned by comparing the DNA to germline. From germline, CDR1 is TSWWSYY and CDR2 QGS. V dropped 2 bases and J dropped 0; count of bases not matched to a gene: 16. CDR3 size: 20 residues. The CDR3 DNA reads as TGTGCTCTTGGGGAAGTAGGACAAATTGTTGGGGATACGTACACCGATAAACTCATCTTT. It encodes CALGEVGQIVGDTYTDKLIF.

The table lists this clone with a few counts. Only one base separates this from a far larger clonotype, so it likely reflects a read error. Different DNA sequences within this sample yield the same CDR3. This chain links TRDV1 with TRDJ1; TRDD3 matches at 13 bases. TCRdb does not report a J gene; here it was assigned by matching the DNA to germline references. Germline lookup yields CDR1 TSWWSYY and CDR2 QGS. This CDR3 comprises 20 residues. CDR3 residues: CALGELLGTGGYGYTDKLIF. As DNA, the CDR3 is TGTGCTCTCGGGGAACTCTTGGGAACTGGGGGATACGGTTACACCGATAAACTCATCTTT.

As to this clone: The amino acid sequence in TCRdb belongs to a much larger clone and departs from this DNA's translation at residue 13, likely a sequencing read error; the sequence shown is translated from the DNA. This chain links TRDV2 with TRDJ1, with TRDD3 matching 7 bases. The J gene was missing in TCRdb and was found by matching the end of the DNA to germline. V shed 4 bases and J 4 bases; nucleotides not matched to a gene: 20. This CDR3 has 18 residues. Per the germline V gene, CDR1 is GEAIGNYY and CDR2 is EKD. CDR3 amino acids: CACDGPKNEYWGVDKLIF. CDR3 DNA sequence: TGTGCCTGTGATGGGCCTAAGAACGAATACTGGGGAGTCGATAAACTCATCTTT.

A word on this clone: The protein that TCRdb holds for this DNA derives from a much larger clone and differs from the translated DNA at residue 6, which likely indicates a read error; the protein shown here is translated from the DNA. The chain is built from TRDV1 and TRDJ1; perhaps TRDD3 as D (6 bases). No J segment appears in TCRdb, so it was assigned here by matching the sequence to germline. CDR3 length: 13 residues. V dropped 4 bases and J dropped 7 bases, with 13 bases sitting between them. Germline CDR1 and CDR2: TSWWSYY and QGS. The CDR3 sequence is CALGVQGDAKLIF. Here the CDR3 DNA reads TGTGCTCTTGGGGTACAGGGGGACGCTAAACTCATCTTT.

This clone was recorded many times. A far more abundant clone sits one base away, making this likely a read error. Other DNA sequences of this sample code for an identical CDR3. The chain uses TRDV2 and TRDJ1, with 9 nucleotides matching TRDD3. The CDR3 contains 18 residues. The germline gives CDR1 GEAIGNYY, CDR2 EKD. This CDR3 reads CACDTLPLGDHNTDKLIF. CDR3 nucleotides: TGTGCCTGTGACACGCTCCCACTGGGGGACCACAACACTGATAAACTCATCTTT.

This clone has just a few counts. This probably arose from a read error, given a far larger clone one base away. In the same sample, other DNA sequences code for this CDR3. The rearrangement joins TRDV1 to TRDJ1; 8 positions match TRDD3. Germline CDR1 TSWWSYY, CDR2 QGS. The CDR3 consists of 19 residues. The CDR3 region has the DNA TGTGCTCTTGGGGAATCCAGCGGCTACTGGGGGTACGACACTGATAAACTCATCTTT. Translating it yields CALGESSGYWGYDTDKLIF.

This clone occurred many times. The protein TCRdb lists belongs to a much larger clone and differs from this DNA's translation at residue 14, which points to a read error; the protein shown is made from the DNA. V usage is TRDV1 and J usage is TRDJ1, with 8 bases matching TRDD3. Since TCRdb gives no J gene, matching the DNA to germline was used here to assign it. CDR1 is TSWWSYY and CDR2 is QGS in the germline V gene. This CDR3 region has 18 residues. CDR3: CALGTRPWGTHETGKLIF. The CDR3 DNA reads as TGTGCTCTTGGGACCAGACCCTGGGGGACCCACGAGACCGGTAAACTCATCTTT.

Regarding this clone: Translating this DNA gives a protein that differs at residue 16 from the TCRdb one, which belongs to a much larger clone; a read error is likely, and the protein shown is this translation. V and J are TRDV2 and TRDJ1; TRDD3 matches 9 bases. No J gene is reported in TCRdb; it was inferred here by comparing the DNA with germline. Germline V gene data show CDR1 as GEAIGNYY and CDR2 as EKD. V shed 0 bases and J 0 bases; nucleotides not matched to a gene: 22. The CDR3 is 22 residues long. The CDR3 loop is CACDTITPTGSTGGHDTDKLIF. Written as DNA, the CDR3 is TGTGCCTGTGACACCATCACCCCTACAGGCTCTACTGGGGGACACGACACCGATAAACTCATCTTT.

For this clone: The protein TCRdb gives is from a much larger clone and does not agree with this DNA's translation at residue 8, likely a read error; the protein shown here comes from the DNA. V usage is TRDV1 and J usage is TRDJ1; 9 bases fit TRDD3. TCRdb lists no J gene, so it was determined here by aligning the DNA to germline. Per the germline V gene, CDR1 is TSWWSYY and CDR2 is QGS. The CDR3 is 19 residues long. With V trimmed by 2 bases and J by 10 bases, 23 bases remained unmatched. The CDR3 region is CALGENPQADRLGDLALIF. CDR3 DNA sequence: TGTGCTCTTGGGGAAAACCCTCAGGCCGACCGGCTGGGGGATTTAGCACTCATCTTT.

V usage is TRDV1 and J usage is TRDJ1; 9 bases line up with TRDD3. The J gene comes from matching the DNA to germline here; TCRdb lacks it. The germline V gene encodes CDR1 TSWWSYY and CDR2 QGS. Trimming at V came to 1 base and at J to 7 bases, leaving 16 bases not matched to a gene. The CDR3 spans 18 residues. CDR3 coding DNA: TGTGCTCTTGGGGAACCTTCTTCCGGGGGGGGATACAAGGTTAAACTCATCTTT. Residues: CALGEPSSGGGYKVKLIF.

This clone has only a few counts. The protein in TCRdb stems from a much larger clone and differs at residue 13 from this DNA's translation, likely a read error; here the protein is translated from the DNA. The J gene is TRDJ1, the V gene TRDV1; TRDD3 matches 7 bases. No J gene was available from TCRdb, and it was assigned here by a germline match of the DNA. CDR1 is TSWWSYY, CDR2 QGS, per germline. The trim removed 0 bases at V and 10 bases at J, leaving 14 bases unmatched. The CDR3 extends over 16 amino acids. The CDR3 region is CALGELGGILEGRLIF. The CDR3 coding sequence is TGTGCTCTTGGGGAACTGGGAGGGATACTCGAGGGCAGACTCATCTTT.

This clone was observed at least ten times. TCRdb assigns this DNA the protein of a much larger clone, which departs from its translation at residue 3; this likely reflects a read error, and the protein shown comes from translating the DNA. The chain carries TRDV1 and TRDJ1; D is possibly TRDD3 (6 bases). In germline, CDR1 is TSWWSYY, CDR2 QGS. CDR3 length: 18 amino acids. The CDR3: CAPGDFPPFPGRTDKLIF. CDR3 DNA sequence: TGTGCTCCTGGGGACTTTCCACCGTTTCCTGGTCGAACCGATAAACTCATCTTT.

This clone was counted only a few times. With a far larger clone one base away, a read error is the likely cause. Other DNA sequences in the sample encode the same CDR3. V gene TRDV1 combines with J gene TRDJ1; maybe TRDD3 (6 bases). Germline values: CDR1 TSWWSYY, CDR2 QGS. Trimming left V 2 bases short and J 8 bases short, with 27 bases between. CDR3 length equals 18 residues. The DNA for the CDR3 is TGTGCTCTTGGGGAAACTAGGACTGGTGGATACCTATCGACAAAACTCATCTTT. It translates to CALGETRTGGYLSTKLIF.

As for this clone: This is likely an artifact of a read error, given a far larger clone one base away. The sample has other DNA sequences that encode this CDR3 too. The chain recombines TRDV1 with TRDJ1, with 7 bases lining up with TRDD2. V lost 9 bases to trimming and J lost 6 bases; unmatched junction nucleotides: 34. The CDR3 sequence is 21 residues long. Germline CDR1 reads TSWWSYY; CDR2 reads QGS. CDR3 in amino acids: CALGIFANSYRRWYWSNKLIF. As DNA, the CDR3 is TGTGCTCTCGGAATTTTTGCGAATTCCTACCGTCGCTGGTACTGGAGTAATAAACTCATCTTT.

A word on this clone: The protein in TCRdb stems from a much larger clone and differs at residue 15 from this DNA's translation, likely a read error; here the protein is translated from the DNA. This chain links TRDV2 with TRDJ1; 10 bases line up with TRDD3. TCRdb offers no J gene call, so here the DNA was matched to germline to obtain one. The CDR3 contains 18 residues. The germline CDR1 and CDR2 sequences are GEAIGNYY and EKD. Written as DNA, the CDR3 is TGTGCCTGTGACACCGTAGGGAAGGGGGATACGTCGACCGATAGACTCATCTTT. Its translation is CACDTVGKGDTSTDRLIF.

Comments on this clone: The amino acid sequence in TCRdb belongs to a much larger clone and departs from this DNA's translation at residue 8, likely a sequencing read error; the sequence shown is translated from the DNA. The CDR3 DNA reads as TGTGCTCTTGGGGAACAACCTATCAACCTTCTACTGGGGGATAAGAACACCGATAAACTCATCTTT. Residues: CALGEQPINLLLGDKNTDKLIF. The rearrangement uses TRDV1 and TRDJ1; TRDD3 agrees at 11 bases. The CDR3 sequence is 22 residues long. V gave up 1 base and J gave up 0 bases; unmatched junction bases: 19. Germline V gives CDR1 TSWWSYY, CDR2 QGS.

This clone was seen a few times. A far larger clone differs by one base, so this is likely a read error. The sample holds other DNA sequences that translate to the same CDR3. J is TRDJ1 and V is TRDV2; 9 bases fit TRDD3. CDR1 GEAIGNYY and CDR2 EKD come from the germline V gene. CDR3 length: 18 residues. CDR3 sequence: CACDTILRTGGDTDKLIF. The CDR3 DNA reads as TGTGCCTGTGACACTATCCTACGTACTGGGGGAGACACCGATAAGCTCATCTTT.

Only a few counts were recorded for this clone. The amino acid sequence in TCRdb belongs to a much larger clone and departs from this DNA's translation at residue 9, likely a sequencing read error; the sequence shown is translated from the DNA. The V and J genes are TRDV2 and TRDJ1; D possibly corresponds to TRDD3 (6 bases). Here the J gene was assigned by germline matching of the DNA, as TCRdb has none. The V end was cut by 3 bases, the J end by 1 base, with 23 bases between. This CDR3 spans 18 amino acids. Germline V gene lookup returns CDR1 GEAIGNYY and CDR2 EKD. The CDR3 here is CACDSLWGAHTSTDKLIF. The DNA for the CDR3 is TGTGCCTGTGACTCTTTATGGGGGGCCCATACTTCCACCGATAAACTCATCTTT.

This clone came up a few times. A read error is likely here: a far larger clone is one base away. The same CDR3 is also encoded by other DNA sequences in this sample. The gene calls are TRDV1 and TRDJ1; D perhaps matches TRDD3 (6 bases). The J gene, not given by TCRdb, was assigned here from a germline match of the nucleotide sequence. Germline lookup yields CDR1 TSWWSYY and CDR2 QGS. The ends were cut back, 5 bases at V and 0 bases at J, with 31 bases in the middle. There are 21 residues in the CDR3. The CDR3 DNA sequence: TGTGCTCTTGGGCTAAAGGTCTCTCGTCCTGGGGACAGGCGGTACACCGATAAACTCATCTTT. Translating it yields CALGLKVSRPGDRRYTDKLIF.

This clone was seen at least ten times. A much larger clone lies a single base off, so this may be a read error. Other nucleotide sequences in the sample specify the same CDR3. This rearrangement joins TRDV2 to TRDJ3, with TRDD3 matching 11 bases. Matching the DNA to germline supplied the J gene, which TCRdb does not give. The germline V gene encodes CDR1 GEAIGNYY and CDR2 EKD. This CDR3 is 20 amino acids long. CDR3 DNA: TGTGCCTGTGACTCCCGTCTGGGGGATACTCCCTCCTGGGACACCCGGCAGATGTTTTTC. Its protein product is CACDSRLGDTPSWDTRQMFF.

V and J are TRDV2 and TRDJ1; the D gene is possibly TRDD3 (6 bases). Here the J gene was assigned by germline matching of the DNA, as TCRdb has none. CDR1 is GEAIGNYY, CDR2 EKD, per germline. The CDR3 length is 18 residues. The V end lost 4 bases, the J end lost 0 bases, and 23 bases lay between the germline ends. CDR3 protein: CACDRLLRDIGYTDKLIF. As DNA, the CDR3 is TGTGCCTGTGATAGATTGCTGCGGGATATCGGGTACACCGATAAACTCATCTTT.